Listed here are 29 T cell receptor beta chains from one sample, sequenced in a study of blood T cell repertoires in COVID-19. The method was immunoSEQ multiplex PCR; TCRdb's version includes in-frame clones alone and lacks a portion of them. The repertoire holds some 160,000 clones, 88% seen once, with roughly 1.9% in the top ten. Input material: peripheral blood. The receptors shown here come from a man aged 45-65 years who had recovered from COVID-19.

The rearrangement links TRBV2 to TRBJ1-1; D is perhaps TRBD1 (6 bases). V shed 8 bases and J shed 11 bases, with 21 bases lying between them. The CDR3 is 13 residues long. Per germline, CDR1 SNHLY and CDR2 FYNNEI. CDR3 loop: CASDSRGLTEAFF. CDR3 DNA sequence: TGTGCCAGCGATTCCAGGGGCCTCACGGAGGCTTTCTTT.

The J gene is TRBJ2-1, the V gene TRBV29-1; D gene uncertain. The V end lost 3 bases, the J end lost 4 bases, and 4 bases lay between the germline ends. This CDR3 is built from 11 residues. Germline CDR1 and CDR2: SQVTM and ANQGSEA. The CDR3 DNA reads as TGCAGCGTTGAGAGGTACAATGAGCAGTTCTTC. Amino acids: CSVERYNEQFF.

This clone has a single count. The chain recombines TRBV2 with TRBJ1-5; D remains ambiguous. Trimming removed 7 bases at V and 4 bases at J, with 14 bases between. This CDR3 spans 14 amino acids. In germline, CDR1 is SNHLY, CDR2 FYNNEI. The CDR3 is CASKSGLGNQPQHF. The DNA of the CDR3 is TGTGCCAGCAAATCAGGACTCGGTAATCAGCCCCAGCATTTT.

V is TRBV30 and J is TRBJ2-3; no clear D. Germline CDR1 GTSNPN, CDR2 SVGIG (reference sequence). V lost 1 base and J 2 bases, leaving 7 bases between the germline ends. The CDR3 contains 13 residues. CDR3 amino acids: CAWSGQATDTQYF. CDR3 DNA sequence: TGTGCCTGGAGTGGGCAGGCCACAGATACGCAGTATTTT.

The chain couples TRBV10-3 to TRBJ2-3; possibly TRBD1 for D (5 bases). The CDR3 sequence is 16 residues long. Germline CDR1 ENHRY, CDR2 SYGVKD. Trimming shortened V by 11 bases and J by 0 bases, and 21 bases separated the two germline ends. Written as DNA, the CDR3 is TGTGCCTCAGCCCTGGGGCAGGGTAGGAGCACAGATACGCAGTATTTT. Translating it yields CASALGQGRSTDTQYF.

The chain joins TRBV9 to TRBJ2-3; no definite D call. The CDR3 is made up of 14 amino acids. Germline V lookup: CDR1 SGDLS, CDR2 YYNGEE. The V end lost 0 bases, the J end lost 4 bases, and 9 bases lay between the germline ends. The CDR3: CASSVEWPADTQYF. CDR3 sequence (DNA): TGTGCCAGCAGCGTAGAATGGCCCGCAGATACGCAGTATTTT. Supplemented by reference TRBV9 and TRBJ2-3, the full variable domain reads DSGVTQTPKHLITATGQRVTLRCSPRSGDLSVYWYQQSLDQGLQFLIQYYNGEERAKGNILERFSAQQFPDLHSELNLSSLELGDSALYFCASSVEWPADTQYFGPGTRLTVL.

CDR3 bases: TGTGCCAGCAGTTGGGTCGCAGGGCGCCATGACAATGAGCAGTTCTTC. It specifies CASSWVAGRHDNEQFF. This chain joins TRBV6-6 and TRBJ2-1; a weak D match, TRBD1 (5 bases). Trimming shortened V by 4 bases and J by 5 bases, and 18 bases separated the two germline ends. CDR3 length: 16 residues. CDR1 is MNHNY, CDR2 SVGAGI, per germline (reference sequence).

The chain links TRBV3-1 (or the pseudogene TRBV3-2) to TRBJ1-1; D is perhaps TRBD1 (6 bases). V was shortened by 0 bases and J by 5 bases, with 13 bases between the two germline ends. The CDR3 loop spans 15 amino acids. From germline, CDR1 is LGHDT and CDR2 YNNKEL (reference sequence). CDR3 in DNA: TGTGCCAGCAGCCAAGATTCAGGGGCCGGAACTGAAGCTTTCTTT. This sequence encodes CASSQDSGAGTEAFF.

For the CDR3, the DNA is TGTGCCAGCAGCGTGCAACCTAGGACAGGCACCAATGAGCAGTTCTTC. Its translation is CASSVQPRTGTNEQFF. This chain links TRBV9 with TRBJ2-1; the match to TRBD1 covers 7 bases. The V segment lost 2 bases and the J segment 6 bases; nucleotides outside the gene matches: 11. Germline assignment: CDR1 SGDLS and CDR2 YYNGEE. This CDR3 region has 16 residues.

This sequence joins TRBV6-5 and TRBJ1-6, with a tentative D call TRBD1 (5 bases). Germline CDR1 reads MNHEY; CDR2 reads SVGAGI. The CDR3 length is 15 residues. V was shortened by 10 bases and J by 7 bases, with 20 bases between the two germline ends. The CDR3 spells CATGGLTRGNSPLHF. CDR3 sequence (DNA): TGTGCCACCGGGGGTCTGACACGGGGAAATTCACCCCTCCACTTT.

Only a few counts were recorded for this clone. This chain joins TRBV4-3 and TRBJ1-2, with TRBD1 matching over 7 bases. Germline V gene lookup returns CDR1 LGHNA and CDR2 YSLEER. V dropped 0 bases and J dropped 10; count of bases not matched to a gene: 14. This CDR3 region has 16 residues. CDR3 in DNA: TGCGCCAGCAGCCAAGATGGGGGACTGAGACAGGGTGACTACACCTTC. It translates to CASSQDGGLRQGDYTF.

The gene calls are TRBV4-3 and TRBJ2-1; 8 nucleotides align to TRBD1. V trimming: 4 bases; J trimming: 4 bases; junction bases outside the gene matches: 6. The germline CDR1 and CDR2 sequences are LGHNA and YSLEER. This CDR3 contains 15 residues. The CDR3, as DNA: TGCGCCAGCAGCCGGGGACGACAGGGGTACAATGAGCAGTTCTTC. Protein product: CASSRGRQGYNEQFF.

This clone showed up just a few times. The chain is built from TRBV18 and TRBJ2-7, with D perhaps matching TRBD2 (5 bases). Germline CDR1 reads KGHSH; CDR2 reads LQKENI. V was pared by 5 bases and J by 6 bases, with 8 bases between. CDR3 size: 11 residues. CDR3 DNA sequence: TGTGCCAGCTCAAAAGAGGGCGAGCAGTACTTC. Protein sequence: CASSKEGEQYF.

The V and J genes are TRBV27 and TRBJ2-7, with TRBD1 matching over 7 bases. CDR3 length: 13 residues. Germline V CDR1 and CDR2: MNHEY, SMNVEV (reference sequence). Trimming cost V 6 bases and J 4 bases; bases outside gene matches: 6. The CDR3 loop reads CASRQQGWYEQYF. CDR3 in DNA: TGTGCCAGCAGGCAACAGGGGTGGTACGAGCAGTACTTC.

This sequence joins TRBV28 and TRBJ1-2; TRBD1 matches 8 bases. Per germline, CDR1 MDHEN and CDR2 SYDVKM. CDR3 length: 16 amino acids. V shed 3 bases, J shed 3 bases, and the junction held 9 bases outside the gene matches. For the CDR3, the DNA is TGTGCCAGCAGTTTTTCGGACCGGGACAGGTACTATGGCTACACCTTC. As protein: CASSFSDRDRYYGYTF.

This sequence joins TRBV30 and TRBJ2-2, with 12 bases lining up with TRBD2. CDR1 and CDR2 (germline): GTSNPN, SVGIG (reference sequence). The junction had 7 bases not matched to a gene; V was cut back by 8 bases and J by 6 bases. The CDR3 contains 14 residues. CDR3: CALRLAGVAGELFF. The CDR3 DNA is TGTGCCCTAAGACTAGCGGGGGTTGCCGGGGAGCTGTTTTTT.

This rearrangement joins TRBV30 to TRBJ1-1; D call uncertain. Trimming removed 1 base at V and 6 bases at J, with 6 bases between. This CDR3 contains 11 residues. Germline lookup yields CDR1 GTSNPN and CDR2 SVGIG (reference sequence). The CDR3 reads CAWSGRAEAFF. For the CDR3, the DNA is TGTGCCTGGAGTGGGAGGGCTGAAGCTTTCTTT.

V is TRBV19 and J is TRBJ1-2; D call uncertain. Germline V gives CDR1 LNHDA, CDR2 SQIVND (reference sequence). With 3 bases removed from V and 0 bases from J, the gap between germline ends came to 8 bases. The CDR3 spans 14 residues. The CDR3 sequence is CASSIQATNYGYTF. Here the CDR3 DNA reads TGTGCCAGTAGTATTCAGGCTACTAACTATGGCTACACCTTC.

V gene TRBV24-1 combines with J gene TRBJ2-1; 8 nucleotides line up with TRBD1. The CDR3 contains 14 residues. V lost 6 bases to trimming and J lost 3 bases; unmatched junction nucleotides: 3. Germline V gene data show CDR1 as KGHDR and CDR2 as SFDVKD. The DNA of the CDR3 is TGTGCCACCAGTCGGACAGGGCTCTACAATGAGCAGTTCTTC. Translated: CATSRTGLYNEQFF.

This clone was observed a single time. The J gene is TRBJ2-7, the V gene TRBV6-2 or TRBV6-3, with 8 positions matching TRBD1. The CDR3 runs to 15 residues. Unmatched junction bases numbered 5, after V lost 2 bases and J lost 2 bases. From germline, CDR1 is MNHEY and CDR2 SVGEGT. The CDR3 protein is CASSYIGQGPYEQYF. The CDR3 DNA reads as TGTGCCAGCAGTTACATCGGACAGGGCCCCTACGAGCAGTACTTC.

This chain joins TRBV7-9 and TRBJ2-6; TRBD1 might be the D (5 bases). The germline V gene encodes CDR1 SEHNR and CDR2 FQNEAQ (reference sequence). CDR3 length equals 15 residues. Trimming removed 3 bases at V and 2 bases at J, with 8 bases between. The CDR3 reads CASSFPGTGANVLTF. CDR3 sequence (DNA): TGTGCCAGCAGCTTTCCAGGGACTGGGGCCAACGTCCTGACTTTC. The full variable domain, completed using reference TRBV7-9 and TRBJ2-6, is DTGVSQNPRHKITKRGQNVTFRCDPISEHNRLYWYRQTLGQGPEFLTYFQNEAQLEKSRLLSDRFSAERPKGSFSTLEIQRTEQGDSAMYLCASSFPGTGANVLTFGAGSRLTVL.

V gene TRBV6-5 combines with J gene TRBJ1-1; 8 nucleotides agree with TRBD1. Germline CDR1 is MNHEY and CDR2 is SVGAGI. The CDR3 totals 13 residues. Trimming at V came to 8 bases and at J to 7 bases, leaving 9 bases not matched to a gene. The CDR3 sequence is CASHSDRGSEAFF. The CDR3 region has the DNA TGTGCCAGCCATTCCGACAGGGGCAGTGAAGCTTTCTTT.

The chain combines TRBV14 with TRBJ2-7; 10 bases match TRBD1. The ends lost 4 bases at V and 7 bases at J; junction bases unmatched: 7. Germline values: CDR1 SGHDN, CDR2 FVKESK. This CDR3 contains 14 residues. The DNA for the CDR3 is TGTGCCAGCAGCCTCAAAGGACAGGGGGGAGAGCAGTACTTC. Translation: CASSLKGQGGEQYF.

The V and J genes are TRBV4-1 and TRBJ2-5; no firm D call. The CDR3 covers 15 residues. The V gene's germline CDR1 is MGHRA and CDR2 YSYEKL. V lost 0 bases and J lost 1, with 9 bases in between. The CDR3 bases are TGCGCCAGCAGCCAAGAATATCACTTCCAAGAGACCCAGTACTTC. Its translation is CASSQEYHFQETQYF.

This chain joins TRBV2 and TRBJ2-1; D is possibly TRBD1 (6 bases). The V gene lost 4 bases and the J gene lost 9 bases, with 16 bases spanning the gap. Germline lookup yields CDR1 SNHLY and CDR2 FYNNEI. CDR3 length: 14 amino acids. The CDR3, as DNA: TGTGCCAGCAGTGTACAGGGACAAGGGTTTGAGCAGTTCTTC. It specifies CASSVQGQGFEQFF.

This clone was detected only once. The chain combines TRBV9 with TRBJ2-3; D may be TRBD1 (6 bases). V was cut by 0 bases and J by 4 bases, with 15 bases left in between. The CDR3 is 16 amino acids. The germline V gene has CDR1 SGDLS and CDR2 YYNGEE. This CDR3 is CASSVAARQDPDTQYF. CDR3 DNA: TGTGCCAGCAGCGTAGCCGCAAGACAGGACCCAGATACGCAGTATTTT.

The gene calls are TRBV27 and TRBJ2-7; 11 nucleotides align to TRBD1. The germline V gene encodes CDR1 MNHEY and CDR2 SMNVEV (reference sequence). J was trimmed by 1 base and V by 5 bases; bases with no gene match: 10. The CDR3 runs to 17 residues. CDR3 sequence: CASSPNPGQGVSYEQYF. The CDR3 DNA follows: TGTGCCAGCAGTCCCAACCCGGGACAGGGGGTGTCCTACGAGCAGTACTTC.

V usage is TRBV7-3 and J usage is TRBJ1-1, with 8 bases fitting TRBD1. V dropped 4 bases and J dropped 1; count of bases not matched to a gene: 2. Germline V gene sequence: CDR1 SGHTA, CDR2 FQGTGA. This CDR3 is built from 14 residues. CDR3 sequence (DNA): TGTGCCAGCAGCTCGGACAGGGCGAACACTGAAGCTTTCTTT. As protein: CASSSDRANTEAFF.

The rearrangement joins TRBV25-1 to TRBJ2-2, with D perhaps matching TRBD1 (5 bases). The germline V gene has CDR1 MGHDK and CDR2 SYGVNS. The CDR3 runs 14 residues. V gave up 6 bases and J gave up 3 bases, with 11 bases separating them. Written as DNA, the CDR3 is TGTGCCAGCAGAACCGACAGTCACACCGGGGAGCTGTTTTTT. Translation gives CASRTDSHTGELFF.